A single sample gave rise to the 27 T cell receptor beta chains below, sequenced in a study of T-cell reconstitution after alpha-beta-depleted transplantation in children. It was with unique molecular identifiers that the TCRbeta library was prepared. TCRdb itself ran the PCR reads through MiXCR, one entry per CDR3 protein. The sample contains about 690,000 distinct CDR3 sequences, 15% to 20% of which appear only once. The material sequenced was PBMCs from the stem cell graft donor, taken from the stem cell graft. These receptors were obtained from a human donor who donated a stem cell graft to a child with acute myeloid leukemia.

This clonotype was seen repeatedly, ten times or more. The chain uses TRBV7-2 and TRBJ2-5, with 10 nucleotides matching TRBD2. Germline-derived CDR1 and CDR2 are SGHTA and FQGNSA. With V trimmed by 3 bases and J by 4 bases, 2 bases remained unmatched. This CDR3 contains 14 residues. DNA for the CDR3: TGTGCCAGCAGCTTTAGCGGGGGGCTAGAGACCCAGTACTTC. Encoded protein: CASSFSGGLETQYF.

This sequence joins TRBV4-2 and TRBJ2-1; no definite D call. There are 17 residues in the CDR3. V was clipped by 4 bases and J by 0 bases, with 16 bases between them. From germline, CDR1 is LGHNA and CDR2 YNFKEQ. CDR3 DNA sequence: TGTGCCAGCAGCCCCGCTGTCCTAAGCTACTCCTACAATGAGCAGTTCTTC. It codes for CASSPAVLSYSYNEQFF.

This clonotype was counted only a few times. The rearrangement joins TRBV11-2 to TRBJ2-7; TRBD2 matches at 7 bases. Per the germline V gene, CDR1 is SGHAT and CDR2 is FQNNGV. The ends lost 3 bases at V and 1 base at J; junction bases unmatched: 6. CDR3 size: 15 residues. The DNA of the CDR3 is TGTGCCAGCAGCTTGAGGACTAGTCGGTCCTACGAGCAGTACTTC. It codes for CASSLRTSRSYEQYF.

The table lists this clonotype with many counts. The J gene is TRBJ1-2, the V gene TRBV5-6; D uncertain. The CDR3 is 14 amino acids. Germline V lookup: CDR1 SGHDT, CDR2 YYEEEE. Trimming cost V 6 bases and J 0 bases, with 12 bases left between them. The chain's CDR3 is CASNPAGPNYGYTF. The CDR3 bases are TGTGCCAGCAACCCGGCAGGACCTAACTATGGCTACACCTTC. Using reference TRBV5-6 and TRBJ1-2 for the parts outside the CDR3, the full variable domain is DAGVTQSPTHLIKTRGQQVTLRCSPKSGHDTVSWYQQALGQGPQFIFQYYEEEERQRGNFPDRFSGHQFPNYSSELNVNALLLGDSALYLCASNPAGPNYGYTFGSGTRLTVV.

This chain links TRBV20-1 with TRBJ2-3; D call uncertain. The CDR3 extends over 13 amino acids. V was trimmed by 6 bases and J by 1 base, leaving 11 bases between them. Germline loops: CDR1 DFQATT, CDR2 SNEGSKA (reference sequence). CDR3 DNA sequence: TGCAGTGCCCCTCTATTTGGCACAGATACGCAGTATTTT. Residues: CSAPLFGTDTQYF.

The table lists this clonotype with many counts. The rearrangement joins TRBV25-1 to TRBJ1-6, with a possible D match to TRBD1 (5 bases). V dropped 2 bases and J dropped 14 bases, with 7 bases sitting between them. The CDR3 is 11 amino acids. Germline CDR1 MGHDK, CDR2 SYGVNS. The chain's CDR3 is CASSERGALHF. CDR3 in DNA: TGTGCCAGCAGTGAAAGGGGTGCCCTCCACTTT. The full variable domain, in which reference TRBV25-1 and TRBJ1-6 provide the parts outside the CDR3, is EADIYQTPRYLVIGTGKKITLECSQTMGHDKMYWYQQDPGMELHLIHYSYGVNSTEKGDLSSESTVSRIRTEHFPLTLESARPSHTSQYLCASSERGALHFGNGTRLTVT.

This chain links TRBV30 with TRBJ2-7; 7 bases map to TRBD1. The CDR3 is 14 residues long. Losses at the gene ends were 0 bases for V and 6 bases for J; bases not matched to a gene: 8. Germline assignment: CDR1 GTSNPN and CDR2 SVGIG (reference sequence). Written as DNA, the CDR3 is TGTGCCTGGAGTGTACGTGCACAGGGGAGCGAGCAGTACTTC. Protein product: CAWSVRAQGSEQYF.

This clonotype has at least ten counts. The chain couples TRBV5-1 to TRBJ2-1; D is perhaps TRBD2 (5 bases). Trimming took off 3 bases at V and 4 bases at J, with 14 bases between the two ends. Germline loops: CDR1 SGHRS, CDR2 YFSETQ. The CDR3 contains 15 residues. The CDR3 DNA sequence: TGCGCCAGCAGCTCCATACTAGAAATGTACAATGAGCAGTTCTTC. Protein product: CASSSILEMYNEQFF.

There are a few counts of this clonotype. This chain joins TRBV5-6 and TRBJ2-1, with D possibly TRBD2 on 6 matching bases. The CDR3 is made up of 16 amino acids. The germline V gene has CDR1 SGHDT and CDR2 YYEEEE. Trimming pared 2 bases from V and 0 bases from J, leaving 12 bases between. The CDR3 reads CASSFRAGYSYNEQFF. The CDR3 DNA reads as TGTGCCAGCAGCTTCCGGGCGGGGTACTCCTACAATGAGCAGTTCTTC.

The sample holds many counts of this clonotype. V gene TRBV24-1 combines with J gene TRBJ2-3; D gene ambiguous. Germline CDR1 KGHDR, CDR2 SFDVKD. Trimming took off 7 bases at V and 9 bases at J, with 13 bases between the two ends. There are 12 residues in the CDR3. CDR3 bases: TGTGCCACCAGCGATCCTGCGGCAACGCAGTATTTT. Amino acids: CATSDPAATQYF.

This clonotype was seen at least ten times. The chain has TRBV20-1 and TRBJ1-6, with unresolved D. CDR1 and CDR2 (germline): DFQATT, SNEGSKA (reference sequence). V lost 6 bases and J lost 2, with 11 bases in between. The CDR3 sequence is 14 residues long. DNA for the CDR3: TGCAGTGCAGCAGTGGGGACCTATAATTCACCCCTCCACTTT. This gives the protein CSAAVGTYNSPLHF.

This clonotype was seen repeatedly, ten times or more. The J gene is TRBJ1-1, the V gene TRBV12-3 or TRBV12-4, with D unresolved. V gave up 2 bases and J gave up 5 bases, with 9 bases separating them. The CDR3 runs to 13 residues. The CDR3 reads CASSLSERTEAFF. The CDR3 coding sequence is TGTGCCAGCAGTTTATCTGAAAGGACTGAAGCTTTCTTT.

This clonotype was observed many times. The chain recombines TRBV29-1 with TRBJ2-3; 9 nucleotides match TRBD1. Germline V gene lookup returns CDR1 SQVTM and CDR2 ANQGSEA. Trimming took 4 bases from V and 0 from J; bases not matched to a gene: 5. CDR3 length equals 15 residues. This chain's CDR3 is CSVAGQGPSTDTQYF. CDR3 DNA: TGCAGCGTTGCGGGACAGGGCCCTAGCACAGATACGCAGTATTTT.

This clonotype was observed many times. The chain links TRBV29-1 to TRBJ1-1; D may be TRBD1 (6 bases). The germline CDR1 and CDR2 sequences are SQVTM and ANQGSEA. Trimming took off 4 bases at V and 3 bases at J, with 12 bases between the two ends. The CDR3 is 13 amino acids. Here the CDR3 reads CSVGGGLYTEAFF. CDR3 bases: TGCAGCGTTGGGGGGGGCTTGTACACTGAAGCTTTCTTT.

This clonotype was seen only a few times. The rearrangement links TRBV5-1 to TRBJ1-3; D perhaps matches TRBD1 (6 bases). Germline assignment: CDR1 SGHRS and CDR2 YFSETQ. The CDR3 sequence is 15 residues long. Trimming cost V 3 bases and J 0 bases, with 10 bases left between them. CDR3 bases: TGCGCCAGCAGCTGGGACATATCCTCTGGAAACACCATATATTTT. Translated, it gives CASSWDISSGNTIYF. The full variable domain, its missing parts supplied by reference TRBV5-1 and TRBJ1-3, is KAGVTQTPRYLIKTRGQQVTLSCSPISGHRSVSWYQQTPGQGLQFLFEYFSETQRNKGNFPGRFSGRQFSNSRSEMNVSTLELGDSALYLCASSWDISSGNTIYFGEGSWLTVV.

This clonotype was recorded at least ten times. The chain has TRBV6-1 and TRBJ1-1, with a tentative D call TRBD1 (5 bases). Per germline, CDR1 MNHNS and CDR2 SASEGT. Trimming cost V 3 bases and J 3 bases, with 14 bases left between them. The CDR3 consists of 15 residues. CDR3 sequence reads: CASSEGQGRYTEAFF. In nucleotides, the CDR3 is TGTGCCAGCAGTGAGGGTCAGGGCCGATACACTGAAGCTTTCTTT.

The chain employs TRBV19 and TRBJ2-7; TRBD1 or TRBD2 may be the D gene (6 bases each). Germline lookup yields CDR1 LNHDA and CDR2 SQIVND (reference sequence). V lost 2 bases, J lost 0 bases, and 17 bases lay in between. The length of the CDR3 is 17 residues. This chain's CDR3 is CASSIRGGTTASYEQYF. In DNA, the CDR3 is TGTGCCAGTAGTATACGTGGGGGGACAACTGCCTCCTACGAGCAGTACTTC.

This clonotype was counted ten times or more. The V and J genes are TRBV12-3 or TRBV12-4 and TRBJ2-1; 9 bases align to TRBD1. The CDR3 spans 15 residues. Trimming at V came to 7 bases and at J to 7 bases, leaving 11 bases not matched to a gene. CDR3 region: CASTRDRARRNEQFF. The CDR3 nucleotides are TGTGCCAGCACCCGGGACAGGGCCAGGCGGAATGAGCAGTTCTTC.

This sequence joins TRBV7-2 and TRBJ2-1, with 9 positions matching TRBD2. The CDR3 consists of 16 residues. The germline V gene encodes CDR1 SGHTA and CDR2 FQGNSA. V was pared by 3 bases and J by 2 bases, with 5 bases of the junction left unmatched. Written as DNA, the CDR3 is TGTGCCAGCAGCTTCCGCGGGGGGGCAACCTACAATGAGCAGTTCTTC. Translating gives CASSFRGGATYNEQFF.

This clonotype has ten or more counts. CDR3 amino acids: CASSIQGSRYEQYV. CDR3 DNA: TGTGCCAGCAGCATCCAGGGTAGCCGTTACGAGCAGTACGTC. This chain links TRBV7-2 with TRBJ2-7; a weak D match, TRBD1 (5 bases). The CDR3 extends over 14 amino acids. The germline CDR1 and CDR2 sequences are SGHTA and FQGNSA. Trimming left V 5 bases short and J 4 bases short, with 15 bases between.

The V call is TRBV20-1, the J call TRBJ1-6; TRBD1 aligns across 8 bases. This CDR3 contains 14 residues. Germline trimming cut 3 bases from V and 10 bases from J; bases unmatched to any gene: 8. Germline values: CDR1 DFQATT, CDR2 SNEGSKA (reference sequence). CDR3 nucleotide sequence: TGCAGTGCTAGTCAGGGGGCGCAAGCCTCACCCCTCCACTTT. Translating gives CSASQGAQASPLHF.

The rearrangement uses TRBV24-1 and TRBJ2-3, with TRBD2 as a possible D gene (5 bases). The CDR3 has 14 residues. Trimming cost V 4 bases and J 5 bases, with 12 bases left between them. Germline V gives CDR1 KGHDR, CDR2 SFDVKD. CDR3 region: CATSEPTREDTQYF. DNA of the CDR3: TGTGCCACCAGTGAACCCACCCGGGAAGATACGCAGTATTTT.

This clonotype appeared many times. CDR3 bases: TGTGCCAGCAACAATCCTTTCGTGGGGCCTAACACCGGGGAGCTGTTTTTT. It is translated as CASNNPFVGPNTGELFF. The V gene is TRBV5-5, the J gene TRBJ2-2; the D gene is possibly TRBD1 (5 bases). The ends were cut back, 6 bases at V and 2 bases at J, with 20 bases in the middle. In germline, CDR1 is SGHKS, CDR2 YYEKEE (reference sequence). The CDR3 has 17 residues.

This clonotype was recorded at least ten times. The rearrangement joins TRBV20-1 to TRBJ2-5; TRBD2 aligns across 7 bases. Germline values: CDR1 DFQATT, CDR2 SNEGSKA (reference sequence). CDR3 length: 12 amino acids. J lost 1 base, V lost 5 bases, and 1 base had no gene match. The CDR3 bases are TGCAGTGCTGGGAGGGCCCAAGAGACCCAGTACTTC. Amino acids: CSAGRAQETQYF.

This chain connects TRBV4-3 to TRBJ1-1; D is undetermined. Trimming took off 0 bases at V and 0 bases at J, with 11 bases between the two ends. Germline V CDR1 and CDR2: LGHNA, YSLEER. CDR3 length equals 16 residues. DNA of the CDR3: TGCGCCAGCAGCCAAGAAATCGACACCCTGAACACTGAAGCTTTCTTT. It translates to CASSQEIDTLNTEAFF.

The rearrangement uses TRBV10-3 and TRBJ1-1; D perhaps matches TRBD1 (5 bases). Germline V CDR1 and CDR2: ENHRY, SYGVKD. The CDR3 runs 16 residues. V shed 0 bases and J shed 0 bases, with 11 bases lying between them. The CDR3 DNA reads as TGTGCCATCAGTGAGTCAGGGGAGGGGATGAACACTGAAGCTTTCTTT. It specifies CAISESGEGMNTEAFF.

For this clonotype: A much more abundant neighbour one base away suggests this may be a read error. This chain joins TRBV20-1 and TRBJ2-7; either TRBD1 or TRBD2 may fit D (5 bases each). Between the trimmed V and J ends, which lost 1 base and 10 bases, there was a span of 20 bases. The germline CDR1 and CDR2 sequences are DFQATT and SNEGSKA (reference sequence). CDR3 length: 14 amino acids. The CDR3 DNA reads TGCAGTGCTAGAGGTCTAGCATCTCAGGGCGACCAGTACTTC. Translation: CSARGLASQGDQYF.